This T cell receptor (beta chain) was identified during a study of CD8 T cells in ankylosing spondylitis. Germline loops: CDR1 SGHRS, CDR2 YFSETQ. The CDR3 is made up of 15 amino acids. Trimming took 1 base from V and 0 from J, leaving 7 bases between them. Quantitative barcoded 5'-RACE was used to prepare TCR beta libraries. TCRdb re-called the 5' RACE reads with MiXCR, one entry per CDR3 protein. The sample yields hundreds of thousands of distinct CDR3 sequences, roughly 32% seen once. This clonotype was seen a few times. Its antigen is unknown. Broader study findings: With a CD8+ phenotype, disease-linked clones were relatively rare in peripheral blood. Reportedly, matched ankylosing spondylitis synovial fluid was significantly enriched for disease-linked clones. Reactive arthritis synovial fluid and blood previously showed some of these motif variants.

The sample comprised blood, either unsorted or a sorted T cell fraction (not recorded which). The genes are TRBV5-1 and TRBJ2-2; possibly TRBD1 for D (6 bases). This receptor was taken from a male donor with ankylosing spondylitis or in good health (not recorded which). CDR3 nucleotides: TGCGCCAGCAGCTTGAGGGGGACGAACACCGGGGAGCTGTTTTTT. Residues: CASSLRGTNTGELFF.